A single sample is the source of the 12 T cell receptor beta chains below, sequenced in a study of lymphopenia after photon versus proton radiotherapy. Method: immunoSEQ multiplex PCR; TCRdb's copy keeps in-frame clones and lacks some. Of 150,000 to 200,000 clones in the sample, about nine tenths were seen once. The sample consisted of peripheral blood, taken from a patient treated with photon-based radiotherapy. The source of these receptors is a middle-aged man with gastric cancer.

The gene calls are TRBV7-9 and TRBJ2-2; TRBD2 matches at 8 bases. The CDR3 contains 17 residues. V gave up 4 bases and J gave up 6 bases; unmatched junction bases: 13. From germline, CDR1 is SEHNR and CDR2 FQNEAQ (reference sequence). The CDR3 region is CASSYTPGTRFAGELFF. The CDR3, as DNA: TGTGCCAGCAGCTATACGCCCGGGACTAGGTTCGCCGGGGAGCTGTTTTTT.

With respect to this clone: This specimen includes other DNA sequences encoding the same CDR3. The genes are TRBV11-2 and TRBJ2-5, with D unresolved. Looked up from germline, CDR1 is SGHAT and CDR2 is FQNNGV. Deletions cut 7 bases from V and 0 bases from J, with 12 bases between. There are 14 residues in the CDR3. Here the CDR3 DNA reads TGTGCCAGCACCCTAGGGAACTACCAAGAGACCCAGTACTTC. Amino acid sequence: CASTLGNYQETQYF. The full variable domain, its missing parts supplied by reference TRBV11-2 and TRBJ2-5, is EAGVAQSPRYKIIEKRQSVAFWCNPISGHATLYWYQQILGQGPKLLIQFQNNGVVDDSQLPKDRFSAERLKGVDSTLKIQPAKLEDSAVYLCASTLGNYQETQYFGPGTRLLVL.

V gene TRBV27 combines with J gene TRBJ2-7; 8 bases map to TRBD1. The CDR3 is 14 residues long. CDR1 is MNHEY, CDR2 SMNVEV, per germline (reference sequence). J was trimmed by 3 bases and V by 8 bases; bases with no gene match: 9. CDR3 residues: CASRSDRVGYEQYF. In DNA form, the CDR3 reads TGTGCCAGCCGATCGGACAGGGTGGGCTACGAGCAGTACTTC.

This clone is medium-sized in the sample. V gene TRBV6-5 combines with J gene TRBJ1-5; TRBD1 agrees at 9 bases. Germline lookup yields CDR1 MNHEY and CDR2 SVGAGI. This CDR3 region has 16 residues. V lost 0 bases, J lost 6 bases, and 6 bases stayed unmatched. The CDR3 region is CASSYSRGTGIQPQHF. CDR3 DNA: TGTGCCAGCAGTTACTCACGAGGGACAGGGATTCAGCCCCAGCATTTT.

V gene TRBV7-9 combines with J gene TRBJ2-7; D not certain. V lost 2 bases, J lost 2 bases, and 4 bases lay in between. The CDR3 sequence is 12 residues long. The germline V gene encodes CDR1 SEHNR and CDR2 FQNEAQ (reference sequence). CDR3 coding DNA: TGTGCCAGCAGCTTACAGGCCTACGAGCAGTACTTC. This translates into CASSLQAYEQYF.

This chain joins TRBV5-5 and TRBJ2-7; TRBD1 matches at 7 bases. The CDR3 spans 13 residues. V gave up 4 bases and J gave up 7 bases; unmatched junction bases: 8. Germline CDR1 is SGHKS and CDR2 is YYEKEE (reference sequence). The CDR3, as DNA: TGTGCCAGCAGCCCCACGGGACAGAGAGAGCAGTACTTC. This translates into CASSPTGQREQYF.

The V call is TRBV6-6, the J call TRBJ2-7; 9 bases match TRBD1. Per the germline V gene, CDR1 is MNHNY and CDR2 is SVGAGI (reference sequence). CDR3 size: 15 residues. Losses at the gene ends were 7 bases for V and 5 bases for J; bases not matched to a gene: 12. CDR3 in amino acids: CASTHPGTGNHEQYF. The CDR3 nucleotides are TGTGCCAGCACCCACCCAGGGACAGGGAACCACGAGCAGTACTTC.

CDR3: CASTLGKGGTEAFF. The CDR3 DNA reads as TGTGCCAGCACCCTTGGGAAGGGAGGGACTGAAGCTTTCTTT. The rearrangement joins TRBV5-4 to TRBJ1-1; D remains ambiguous. Germline CDR1 SGHNT, CDR2 YYREEE (reference sequence). The CDR3 consists of 14 residues. V lost 6 bases and J lost 5, with 17 bases in between.

This chain joins TRBV10-3 and TRBJ2-7; TRBD1 matches 7 bases. The CDR3 consists of 15 residues. CDR1 is ENHRY, CDR2 SYGVKD, per germline. After removal of 2 bases from V and 5 bases from J, the junction contained 9 bases not matched to a gene. The CDR3 region is CAISEQGRGFDEQYF. The CDR3 DNA follows: TGTGCCATCAGTGAGCAGGGCAGGGGGTTCGACGAGCAGTACTTC.

This clone was observed a few times. The chain couples TRBV11-2 to TRBJ1-2; the D is unclear. CDR1 is SGHAT and CDR2 is FQNNGV in the germline V gene. The V end was cut by 1 base, the J end by 5 bases, with 8 bases between. The CDR3 is 13 residues long. This chain's CDR3 is CASSLGTVYGYTF. The CDR3 nucleotides are TGTGCCAGCAGCTTAGGGACGGTTTATGGCTACACCTTC. The whole variable domain, remainder taken from reference TRBV11-2 and TRBJ1-2, is EAGVAQSPRYKIIEKRQSVAFWCNPISGHATLYWYQQILGQGPKLLIQFQNNGVVDDSQLPKDRFSAERLKGVDSTLKIQPAKLEDSAVYLCASSLGTVYGYTFGSGTRLTVV.

The gene calls are TRBV11-2 and TRBJ2-3; 9 nucleotides line up with TRBD2. V shed 5 bases and J 4 bases; nucleotides not matched to a gene: 16. This CDR3 has 18 residues. The germline V gene encodes CDR1 SGHAT and CDR2 FQNNGV. The CDR3 bases are TGTGCCAGCAGCCCCGGGACTAGCTCTTCCCCCAGCCCAGATACGCAGTATTTT. Translation gives CASSPGTSSSPSPDTQYF.

This clone was picked up one time. V and J are TRBV30 and TRBJ2-2; D gene ambiguous. Trimming shortened V by 2 bases and J by 5 bases, and 3 bases separated the two germline ends. In germline, CDR1 is GTSNPN, CDR2 SVGIG (reference sequence). CDR3 length: 11 amino acids. The CDR3 bases are TGTGCCTGGAGTCAGACCGGGGAGCTGTTTTTT. Its translation: CAWSQTGELFF.